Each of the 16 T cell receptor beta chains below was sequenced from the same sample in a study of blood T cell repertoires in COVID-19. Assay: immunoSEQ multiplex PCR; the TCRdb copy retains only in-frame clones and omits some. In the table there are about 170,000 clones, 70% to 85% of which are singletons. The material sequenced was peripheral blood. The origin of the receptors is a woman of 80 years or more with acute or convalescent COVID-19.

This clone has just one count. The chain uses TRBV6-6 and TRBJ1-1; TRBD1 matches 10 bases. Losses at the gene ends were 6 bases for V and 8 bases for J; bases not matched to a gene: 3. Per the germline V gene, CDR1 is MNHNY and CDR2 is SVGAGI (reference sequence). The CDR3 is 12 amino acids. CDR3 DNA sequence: TGTGCCAGCAGCTGGACAGGGGGGGAAGCTTTCTTT. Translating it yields CASSWTGGEAFF.

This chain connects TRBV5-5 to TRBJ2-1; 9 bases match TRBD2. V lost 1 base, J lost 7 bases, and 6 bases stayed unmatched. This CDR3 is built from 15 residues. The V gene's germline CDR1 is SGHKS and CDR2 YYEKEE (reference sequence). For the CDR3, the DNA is TGTGCCAGCAGCTTGTTCCTAGCGGGAAGGAATGAGCAGTTCTTC. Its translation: CASSLFLAGRNEQFF.

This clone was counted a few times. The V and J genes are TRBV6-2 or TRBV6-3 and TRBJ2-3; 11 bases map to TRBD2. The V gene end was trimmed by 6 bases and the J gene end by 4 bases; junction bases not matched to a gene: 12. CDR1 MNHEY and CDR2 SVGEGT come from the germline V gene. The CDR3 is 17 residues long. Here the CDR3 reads CASSPRPSGRKPDTQYF. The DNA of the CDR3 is TGTGCCAGCAGCCCACGTCCTAGCGGGAGGAAGCCAGATACGCAGTATTTT.

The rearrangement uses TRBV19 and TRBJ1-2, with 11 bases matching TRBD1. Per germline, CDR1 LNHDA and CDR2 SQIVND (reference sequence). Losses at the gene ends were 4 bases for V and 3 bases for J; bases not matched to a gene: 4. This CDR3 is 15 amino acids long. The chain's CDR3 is CASSTPGQGDYGYTF. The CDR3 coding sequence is TGTGCCAGTAGTACTCCGGGACAGGGGGACTATGGCTACACCTTC.

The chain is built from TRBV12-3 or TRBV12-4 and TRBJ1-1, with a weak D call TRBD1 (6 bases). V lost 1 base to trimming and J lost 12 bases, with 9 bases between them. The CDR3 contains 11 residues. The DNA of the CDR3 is TGTGCCAGCAGTTTAGGACAGGCACCTTTCTTT. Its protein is CASSLGQAPFF.

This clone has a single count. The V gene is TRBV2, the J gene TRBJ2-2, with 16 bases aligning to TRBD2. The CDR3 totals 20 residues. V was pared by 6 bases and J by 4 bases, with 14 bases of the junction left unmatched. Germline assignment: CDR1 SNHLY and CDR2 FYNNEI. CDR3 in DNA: TGTGCCAGCAGCCGCCGGGGTTGGGGACTAGCGGGAGGGCCCACCGGGGAGCTGTTTTTT. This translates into CASSRRGWGLAGGPTGELFF.

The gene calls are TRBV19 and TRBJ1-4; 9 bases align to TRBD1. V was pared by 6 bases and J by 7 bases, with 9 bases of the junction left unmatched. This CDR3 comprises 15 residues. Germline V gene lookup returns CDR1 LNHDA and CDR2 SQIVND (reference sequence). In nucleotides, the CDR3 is TGTGCCAGTAGCCTAACAGGGGGCTGGGGTGAAAAACTGTTTTTT. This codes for CASSLTGGWGEKLFF. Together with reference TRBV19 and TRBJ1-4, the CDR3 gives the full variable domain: DGGITQSPKYLFRKEGQNVTLSCEQNLNHDAMYWYRQDPGQGLRLIYYSQIVNDFQKGDIAEGYSVSREKKESFPLTVTSAQKNPTAFYLCASSLTGGWGEKLFFGSGTQLSVL.

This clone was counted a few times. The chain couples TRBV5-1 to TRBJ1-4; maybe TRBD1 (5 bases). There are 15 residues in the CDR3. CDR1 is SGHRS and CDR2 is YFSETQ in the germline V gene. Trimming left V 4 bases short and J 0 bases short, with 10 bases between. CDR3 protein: CASSRTGSTNEKLFF. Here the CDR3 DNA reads TGCGCCAGCAGCCGTACAGGATCAACTAATGAAAAACTGTTTTTT.

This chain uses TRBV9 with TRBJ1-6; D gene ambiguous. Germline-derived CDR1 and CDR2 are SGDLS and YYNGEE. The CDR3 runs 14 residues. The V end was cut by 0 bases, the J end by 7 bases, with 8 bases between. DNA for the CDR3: TGTGCCAGCAGCGTAGAGACGGGAAATTCACCCCTCCACTTT. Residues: CASSVETGNSPLHF.

The CDR3 loop is CSAVPMETQYF. The CDR3, as DNA: TGCAGTGCTGTTCCCATGGAGACCCAGTACTTC. The chain has TRBV20-1 and TRBJ2-5; D ambiguous. V was clipped by 5 bases and J by 5 bases, with 9 bases between them. CDR1 is DFQATT, CDR2 SNEGSKA, per germline (reference sequence). The CDR3 loop spans 11 amino acids.

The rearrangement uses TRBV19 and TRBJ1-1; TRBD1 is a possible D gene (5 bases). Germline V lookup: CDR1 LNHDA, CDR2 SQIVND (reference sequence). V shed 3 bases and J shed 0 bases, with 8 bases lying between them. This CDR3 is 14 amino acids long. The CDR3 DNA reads TGTGCCAGTAGTATGGGGCACGTGAACACTGAAGCTTTCTTT. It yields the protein CASSMGHVNTEAFF.

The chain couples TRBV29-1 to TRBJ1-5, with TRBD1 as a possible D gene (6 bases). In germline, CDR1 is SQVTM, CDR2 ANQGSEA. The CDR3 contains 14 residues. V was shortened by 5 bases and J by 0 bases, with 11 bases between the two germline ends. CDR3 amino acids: CSVKGGDSNQPQHF. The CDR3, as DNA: TGCAGCGTTAAAGGGGGAGATAGCAATCAGCCCCAGCATTTT.

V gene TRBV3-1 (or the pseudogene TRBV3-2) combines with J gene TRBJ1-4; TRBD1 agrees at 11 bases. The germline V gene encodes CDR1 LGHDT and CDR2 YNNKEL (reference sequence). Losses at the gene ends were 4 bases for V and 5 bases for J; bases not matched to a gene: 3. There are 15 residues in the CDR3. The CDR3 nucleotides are TGTGCCAGCAGCCCTTGGACAGGGGGCAATGAAAAACTGTTTTTT. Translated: CASSPWTGGNEKLFF.

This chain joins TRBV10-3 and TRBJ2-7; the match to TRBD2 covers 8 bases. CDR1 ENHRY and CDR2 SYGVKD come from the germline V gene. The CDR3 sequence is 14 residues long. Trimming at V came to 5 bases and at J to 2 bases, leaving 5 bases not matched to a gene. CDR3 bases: TGTGCCATCAGTCGGGGGGGGTCTGCCTACGAGCAGTACTTC. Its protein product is CAISRGGSAYEQYF.

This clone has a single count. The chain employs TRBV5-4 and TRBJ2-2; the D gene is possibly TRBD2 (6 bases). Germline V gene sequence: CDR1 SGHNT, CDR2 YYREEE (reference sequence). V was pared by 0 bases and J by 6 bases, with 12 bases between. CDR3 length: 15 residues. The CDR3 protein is CASSLDFSGAGELFF. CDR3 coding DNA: TGTGCCAGCAGCTTGGACTTCTCGGGGGCCGGGGAGCTGTTTTTT.

The CDR3 is CASSSGTSQSSFYGYTF. The DNA for the CDR3 is TGCGCCAGCAGCTCCGGGACTTCGCAATCCTCCTTCTATGGCTACACCTTC. J is TRBJ1-2 and V is TRBV5-1; D is perhaps TRBD1 (5 bases). Trimming pared 3 bases from V and 4 bases from J, leaving 22 bases between. Germline V CDR1 and CDR2: SGHRS, YFSETQ. This CDR3 region has 17 residues.